The 6 T cell receptor beta chains below were found in one sample sequenced in a study of blood T cell repertoires in COVID-19. Data came from immunoSEQ multiplex PCR; TCRdb stores just in-frame clones and leaves some out. The sample carries around 300,000 clones, around 90% recorded once. The specimen sequenced was PBMCs or T cells enriched from blood (not recorded which). These receptors all stem from a young woman with acute COVID-19.

The chain employs TRBV20-1 and TRBJ2-7; a weak D match, TRBD1 (5 bases). V was clipped by 4 bases and J by 7 bases, with 8 bases between them. The CDR3 loop spans 10 amino acids. From germline, CDR1 is DFQATT and CDR2 SNEGSKA (reference sequence). The CDR3 loop is CSAKGWEQYF. For the CDR3, the DNA is TGCAGTGCTAAGGGGTGGGAGCAGTACTTC.

In DNA, the CDR3 is TGTGCCAGCAGTTTAACCCTCCCCTCCCTGAGTACTGAAGCTTTCTTT. This gives the protein CASSLTLPSLSTEAFF. This chain uses TRBV28 with TRBJ1-1; D ambiguous. Trimming cost V 2 bases and J 5 bases, with 18 bases left between them. CDR3 length: 16 residues. The germline gives CDR1 MDHEN, CDR2 SYDVKM.

This CDR3 is CAAEREGSYEQYF. The CDR3 nucleotides read TGTGCCGCCGAGCGGGAGGGCTCCTACGAGCAGTACTTC. The gene calls are TRBV10-3 and TRBJ2-7, with 10 bases aligning to TRBD2. From germline, CDR1 is ENHRY and CDR2 SYGVKD. The CDR3 has 13 residues. The trim removed 11 bases at V and 0 bases at J, leaving 4 bases unmatched.

As for this clone: Other DNA variants within this sample encode the same CDR3. The gene calls are TRBV28 and TRBJ1-2, with TRBD1 matching over 8 bases. CDR1 is MDHEN and CDR2 is SYDVKM in the germline V gene. The CDR3 is made up of 12 amino acids. Germline trimming cut 7 bases from V and 7 bases from J; bases unmatched to any gene: 5. This CDR3 is CASKRTGGGYTF. In DNA, the CDR3 is TGTGCCAGCAAACGTACAGGGGGTGGCTACACCTTC.

V usage is TRBV28 and J usage is TRBJ1-1; D remains unclear. Germline V gene data show CDR1 as MDHEN and CDR2 as SYDVKM. This CDR3 has 16 residues. V lost 2 bases, J lost 5 bases, and 18 bases lay in between. For the CDR3, the DNA is TGTGCCAGCAGTTTAGCATCCCCGGGCGGAGGGACTGAAGCTTTCTTT. Amino acids: CASSLASPGGGTEAFF.

The J gene is TRBJ1-3, the V gene TRBV28, with no clear D. V gave up 8 bases and J gave up 0 bases, with 11 bases separating them. This CDR3 contains 14 residues. Germline V gene data show CDR1 as MDHEN and CDR2 as SYDVKM. The CDR3, as DNA: TGTGCCAGCGAGCGAGGGCCCTCTGGAAACACCATATATTTT. Its translation is CASERGPSGNTIYF.